The 31 T cell receptor beta chains presented below share a single source sample, sequenced in a study of cytomegalovirus exposure and HLA in healthy donors. This PCR relied on a set of 60 Vbeta primers and 13 Jbeta primers. Clones were read by immunoSEQ multiplex PCR, and TCRdb kept only the in-frame ones, dropping some. The data hold 200,000 or so clones, with over 65% observed a single time. The sequencing sample was made of PBMCs. These receptors all come from a woman aged 50 to 60 in good health and CMV-seropositive.

The chain couples TRBV9 to TRBJ2-7; TRBD2 aligns across 9 bases. The CDR3 consists of 16 residues. V trimming: 2 bases; J trimming: 7 bases; junction bases outside the gene matches: 13. Germline loops: CDR1 SGDLS, CDR2 YYNGEE. The CDR3 DNA is TGTGCCAGCAGCGTCGGAGCGGGGGGTGGGGGTTATGAGCAGTACTTC. Translation: CASSVGAGGGGYEQYF.

This chain links TRBV7-9 with TRBJ2-7; TRBD1 matches at 11 bases. The ends lost 5 bases at V and 3 bases at J; junction bases unmatched: 6. The CDR3 spans 15 residues. The V gene's germline CDR1 is SEHNR and CDR2 FQNEAQ (reference sequence). CDR3 residues: CASSISGTGGYEQYF. In DNA form, the CDR3 reads TGTGCCAGCAGCATATCCGGGACAGGGGGCTACGAGCAGTACTTC.

CDR3 region: CASRKQGNDNSPLHF. In nucleotides, the CDR3 is TGTGCCAGTAGAAAACAGGGGAATGATAATTCACCCCTCCACTTT. The chain has TRBV19 and TRBJ1-6, with 7 bases that match TRBD1. This CDR3 spans 15 amino acids. CDR1 is LNHDA and CDR2 is SQIVND in the germline V gene (reference sequence). Trimming removed 6 bases from V and 5 bases from J; junction bases left unmatched: 7.

This chain uses TRBV10-2 with TRBJ2-3, with TRBD2 matching 11 bases. This CDR3 region has 16 residues. Germline values: CDR1 WSHSY, CDR2 SAAADI. The ends lost 1 base at V and 5 bases at J; junction bases unmatched: 5. CDR3 nucleotides: TGCGCCAGCAGTGAGTGGTCTAGCGGGGGGATAGATACGCAGTATTTT. Translating gives CASSEWSSGGIDTQYF.

The V call is TRBV5-6, the J call TRBJ1-1, with D hard to call. The CDR3 contains 14 residues. Between the trimmed V and J ends, which lost 5 bases and 4 bases, there was a span of 15 bases. The germline V gene encodes CDR1 SGHDT and CDR2 YYEEEE. The CDR3 is CASSLPGSGTEAFF. The CDR3 nucleotides are TGTGCCAGCAGTTTACCGGGGAGCGGCACTGAAGCTTTCTTT.

This clone came up once. The chain employs TRBV10-3 and TRBJ2-5; 9 positions match TRBD1. The DNA end favors TRBJ2-7, so the J call may be wrong. CDR3 length: 13 residues. Germline assignment: CDR1 ENHRY and CDR2 SYGVKD. The CDR3 region has the DNA TGTGCCATCACTCCGGGACAGGGCTACGAGCAGTACTTC. Residues: CAITPGQGYEQYF.

The chain links TRBV28 to TRBJ2-3; 7 bases are a match to TRBD2. The CDR3 is 16 amino acids. Germline V CDR1 and CDR2: MDHEN, SYDVKM. Trimming took 3 bases from V and 0 from J; bases not matched to a gene: 6. CDR3 in amino acids: CASSLGLLSSTDTQYF. CDR3 nucleotides: TGTGCCAGCAGTTTGGGACTACTATCTAGCACAGATACGCAGTATTTT.

The rearrangement links TRBV9 to TRBJ2-1, with 11 nucleotides matching TRBD2. Germline values: CDR1 SGDLS, CDR2 YYNGEE. The CDR3 sequence is 15 residues long. V lost 4 bases to trimming and J lost 7 bases; unmatched junction nucleotides: 7. The CDR3 nucleotides read TGTGCCAGCAGCTCCCGACTAGCGGGGTATAATGAGCAGTTCTTC. Translated: CASSSRLAGYNEQFF.

The chain joins TRBV18 to TRBJ1-1; TRBD1 might be the D (6 bases). The CDR3 consists of 13 residues. Germline CDR1 reads KGHSH; CDR2 reads LQKENI. Trimming removed 6 bases from V and 1 base from J, with 9 bases in between. The CDR3 region is CASSGQPNTEAFF. In nucleotides, the CDR3 is TGTGCCAGCTCCGGACAGCCGAACACTGAAGCTTTCTTT.

The chain employs TRBV9 and TRBJ1-3; D not certain. Germline values: CDR1 SGDLS, CDR2 YYNGEE. V was cut by 0 bases and J by 2 bases, with 6 bases left in between. The CDR3 consists of 14 residues. CDR3 sequence (DNA): TGTGCCAGCAGCGTAGGGAGCACTGGAAACACCATATATTTT. This sequence encodes CASSVGSTGNTIYF. Variable domain in full (rest from reference TRBV9 and TRBJ1-3): DSGVTQTPKHLITATGQRVTLRCSPRSGDLSVYWYQQSLDQGLQFLIQYYNGEERAKGNILERFSAQQFPDLHSELNLSSLELGDSALYFCASSVGSTGNTIYFGEGSWLTVV.

The chain links TRBV7-9 to TRBJ2-7; no clear D. V gave up 5 bases and J gave up 4 bases, with 12 bases separating them. This CDR3 has 13 residues. CDR1 and CDR2 (germline): SEHNR, FQNEAQ (reference sequence). For the CDR3, the DNA is TGTGCCAGCAGCCCCGACACCTCATACGAGCAGTACTTC. Its protein is CASSPDTSYEQYF.

The chain uses TRBV19 and TRBJ1-4, with D unclear. V lost 1 base to trimming and J lost 11 bases, with 8 bases between them. The CDR3 length is 12 residues. CDR1 LNHDA and CDR2 SQIVND come from the germline V gene (reference sequence). In DNA, the CDR3 is TGTGCCAGTAGTATAGGGGAGGATAAACTGTTTTTT. Translated, it gives CASSIGEDKLFF.

This chain links TRBV7-9 with TRBJ2-3; D perhaps matches TRBD1 (5 bases). CDR3 length: 14 amino acids. Trimming pared 2 bases from V and 2 bases from J, leaving 8 bases between. The germline V gene encodes CDR1 SEHNR and CDR2 FQNEAQ (reference sequence). CDR3 sequence (DNA): TGTGCCAGCAGCTTACAGGGAACCACAGATACGCAGTATTTT. Its protein is CASSLQGTTDTQYF.

This clone was observed a few times. V gene TRBV6-4 combines with J gene TRBJ2-6; possible D gene TRBD2, 5 bases. V lost 2 bases to trimming and J lost 0 bases, with 5 bases between them. CDR1 MRHNA and CDR2 SNTAGT come from the germline V gene. The CDR3 contains 15 residues. CDR3 region: CASSDSGSGANVLTF. CDR3 in DNA: TGTGCCAGCAGTGACAGCGGCTCTGGGGCCAACGTCCTGACTTTC.

The chain recombines TRBV19 with TRBJ2-2; 7 bases map to TRBD1. The V and J ends lost 6 bases and 13 bases, in that order; junction bases with no gene match: 11. The length of the CDR3 is 13 residues. The V gene's germline CDR1 is LNHDA and CDR2 SQIVND (reference sequence). CDR3 nucleotides: TGTGCCAGTAGCCGACCGACAGGGCCGGGGCTGTTTTTT. It translates to CASSRPTGPGLFF.

V is TRBV6-6 and J is TRBJ2-3; D possibly corresponds to TRBD1 (6 bases). V dropped 5 bases and J dropped 8 bases, with 23 bases sitting between them. This CDR3 comprises 16 residues. Germline CDR1 reads MNHNY; CDR2 reads SVGAGI (reference sequence). CDR3 bases: TGTGCCAGCAGTCTGAACCGGGACACCGGATTGCCTACGCAGTATTTT. Protein product: CASSLNRDTGLPTQYF.

The gene calls are TRBV19 and TRBJ1-5, with a weak D call TRBD1 (5 bases). Germline V gene data show CDR1 as LNHDA and CDR2 as SQIVND (reference sequence). This CDR3 has 14 residues. Trimming shortened V by 2 bases and J by 3 bases, and 8 bases separated the two germline ends. The CDR3 nucleotides read TGTGCCAGTAGTATAACAGGCCCCAATCAGCCCCAGCATTTT. It codes for CASSITGPNQPQHF. The full variable domain, its missing parts supplied by reference TRBV19 and TRBJ1-5, is DGGITQSPKYLFRKEGQNVTLSCEQNLNHDAMYWYRQDPGQGLRLIYYSQIVNDFQKGDIAEGYSVSREKKESFPLTVTSAQKNPTAFYLCASSITGPNQPQHFGDGTRLSIL.

The chain links TRBV28 to TRBJ1-5; D may be TRBD1 (6 bases). Germline CDR1 MDHEN, CDR2 SYDVKM. The V end was cut by 8 bases, the J end by 5 bases, with 19 bases between. This CDR3 spans 15 amino acids. For the CDR3, the DNA is TGTGCCAGCCACGATAGTCGGGGGGCGCATCAGCCCCAGCATTTT. This gives the protein CASHDSRGAHQPQHF.

The chain employs TRBV4-3 and TRBJ1-4; D gene unclear. V was shortened by 3 bases and J by 5 bases, with 13 bases between the two germline ends. Germline-derived CDR1 and CDR2 are LGHNA and YSLEER. The CDR3 is 15 amino acids. The CDR3 is CASSQSGGENEKLFF. CDR3 nucleotide sequence: TGCGCCAGCAGCCAGAGCGGCGGGGAGAATGAAAAACTGTTTTTT.

The CDR3 spells CASNVWTDVGTQYF. The CDR3 DNA reads as TGTGCCAGCAACGTTTGGACAGACGTCGGGACCCAGTACTTC. The chain recombines TRBV21-1 with TRBJ2-5; the DNA was not compared with TRBD1, the D call given in the table. TRBV21-1 is deemed a pseudogene. The CDR3 contains 14 residues.

This chain joins TRBV10-3 and TRBJ2-7, with 7 positions matching TRBD1. This CDR3 comprises 14 residues. The ends lost 10 bases at V and 5 bases at J; junction bases unmatched: 14. The germline V gene encodes CDR1 ENHRY and CDR2 SYGVKD. The CDR3 protein is CATLSDRDLHEQYF. In DNA form, the CDR3 reads TGTGCCACCCTCTCCGACAGGGACCTTCACGAGCAGTACTTC.

This clone was detected only a few times. The rearrangement uses TRBV5-8 and TRBJ2-3; D ambiguous. V was cut by 1 base and J by 4 bases, with 4 bases left in between. Germline V gene lookup returns CDR1 SGHTS and CDR2 YDEGEE. This CDR3 has 12 residues. CDR3 region: CASSLYPDTQYF. The CDR3 coding sequence is TGTGCCAGCAGCTTGTATCCAGATACGCAGTATTTT. The full variable domain, with the rest looked up from reference TRBV5-8 and TRBJ2-3, is EAGVTQSPTHLIKTRGQQATLRCSPISGHTSVYWYQQALGLGLQFLLWYDEGEERNRGNFPPRFSGRQFPNYSSELNVNALELEDSALYLCASSLYPDTQYFGPGTRLTVL.

The V call is TRBV4-3, the J call TRBJ2-3; D is unresolved. The CDR3 is 14 amino acids. The germline gives CDR1 LGHNA, CDR2 YSLEER. V lost 2 bases, J lost 2 bases, and 8 bases lay in between. This CDR3 reads CASSQWASTDTQYF. DNA for the CDR3: TGCGCCAGCAGCCAATGGGCTTCCACAGATACGCAGTATTTT.

The rearrangement links TRBV4-1 to TRBJ2-7; TRBD2 is a possible D gene (6 bases). V shed 4 bases and J shed 7 bases, with 17 bases lying between them. Germline CDR1 is MGHRA and CDR2 is YSYEKL. This CDR3 contains 14 residues. The CDR3 protein is CASSPGLMLGEQYF. Here the CDR3 DNA reads TGCGCCAGCAGCCCGGGACTGATGCTTGGTGAGCAGTACTTC.

In the case of this clone: At one of its ends the junction is not consistent with the germline gene, which may arise from a read error. The rearrangement links TRBV7-9 to TRBJ1-2; perhaps TRBD1 as D (6 bases). This CDR3 contains 13 residues. The germline gives CDR1 SEHNR, CDR2 FQNEAQ (reference sequence). This chain's CDR3 is CASSAGEPPLEPF. The CDR3 region has the DNA TGTGCCAGCAGCGCAGGGGAGCCTCCATTGGAACCCTTC.

The chain combines TRBV7-9 with TRBJ1-6, with 7 bases identical to TRBD1. CDR1 SEHNR and CDR2 FQNEAQ come from the germline V gene (reference sequence). The J segment lost 9 bases and the V segment lost 0 bases, leaving 5 bases of the junction unmatched. This CDR3 contains 15 residues. The CDR3 nucleotides are TGTGCCAGCAGCTTAGCCGGGGACAGCTCTTCACCCCTCCACTTT. Translating it yields CASSLAGDSSSPLHF.

CDR3 sequence: CASGETVTNEKLFF. The CDR3, as DNA: TGTGCCAGTGGAGAGACAGTAACTAATGAAAAACTGTTTTTT. The chain is built from TRBV19 and TRBJ1-4; tentative D call: TRBD1 (5 bases). V lost 8 bases and J 1 base, leaving 11 bases between the germline ends. CDR1 is LNHDA and CDR2 is SQIVND in the germline V gene (reference sequence). This CDR3 comprises 14 residues.

The chain uses TRBV5-1 and TRBJ1-1; tentative D call: TRBD1 (5 bases). The CDR3 extends over 15 amino acids. CDR1 is SGHRS, CDR2 YFSETQ, per germline. V was cut by 1 base and J by 1 base, with 11 bases left in between. The CDR3 is CASSLNPQGNTEAFF. The CDR3 DNA sequence: TGCGCCAGCAGCTTGAACCCCCAGGGGAACACTGAAGCTTTCTTT.

This chain uses TRBV7-2 with TRBJ2-7; 8 bases match TRBD1. The CDR3 spans 15 residues. Germline trimming cut 5 bases from V and 1 base from J; bases unmatched to any gene: 7. The germline CDR1 and CDR2 sequences are SGHTA and FQGNSA. The CDR3 DNA reads as TGTGCCAGCAGCGGGGGAGGACAGGGATCCTACGAGCAGTACTTC. Translated, it gives CASSGGGQGSYEQYF.

The V call is TRBV7-9, the J call TRBJ1-1; D not certain. The germline V gene encodes CDR1 SEHNR and CDR2 FQNEAQ (reference sequence). V dropped 0 bases and J dropped 7 bases, with 6 bases sitting between them. The CDR3 totals 12 residues. The CDR3 spells CASSLARVEAFF. The CDR3 region has the DNA TGTGCCAGCAGCTTAGCTCGGGTTGAAGCTTTCTTT.

The chain employs TRBV5-1 and TRBJ2-3, with a possible D match to TRBD2 (5 bases). The CDR3 contains 14 residues. The germline gives CDR1 SGHRS, CDR2 YFSETQ. V dropped 4 bases and J dropped 0 bases, with 9 bases sitting between them. Here the CDR3 reads CASSGSSSTDTQYF. The CDR3 DNA reads as TGCGCCAGCAGCGGTTCTAGCAGCACAGATACGCAGTATTTT. The entire variable domain, with the rest obtained from reference TRBV5-1 and TRBJ2-3, is as follows: KAGVTQTPRYLIKTRGQQVTLSCSPISGHRSVSWYQQTPGQGLQFLFEYFSETQRNKGNFPGRFSGRQFSNSRSEMNVSTLELGDSALYLCASSGSSSTDTQYFGPGTRLTVL.